Included here is one T cell receptor beta chain sequence, with context. Its specific antigen is unknown. The record has no base qualities; no much larger clone is one base away. Preparation of the library involved the immunoSEQ multiplex PCR assay. For the original study's pipeline: Richness and clonality were used to summarize the repertoires, and clones that significantly expanded or contracted between pre- and post-therapy samples were identified. TCRdb took over this immuneACCESS table, retaining in-frame rearrangements with V and J assigned. Such tables are incomplete; in checked studies, under half of the missing clones stem from an unresolved V gene, and the remainder is unexplained. That table supplies the V and J calls and clone size; D and trimming were determined from the DNA. The sample contains fewer than 20,000 clones, 75% to 90% of them found a single time. In total, the top ten clones hold approximately 2.1% of the sample.

Including the terminal cysteine and phenylalanine, the CDR3 comprises 13 residues. Of the read, only the CDR3 DNA is kept; its 39 bases are in frame from base 1. Trimming removed 0 bases from V and 7 bases from J, leaving 9 bases between the germline ends. CDR1 and CDR2, looked up from the germline V gene, are SGHDN and FVKESK. The sample is drawn from a study of neoadjuvant nivolumab and ipilimumab in lung cancer (dated by TCRdb to 2018 to 2020). In the study overall: Nivolumab was given at 3 mg/kg intravenously on days 1, 15 and 29, and the combination arm added ipilimumab 1 mg/kg on day 1 only. Of the roughly 45 patients with operable NSCLC treated in the trial, roughly 23 were randomized to nivolumab monotherapy and roughly 20 to nivolumab plus ipilimumab. The study compared TCR repertoires in pretherapy (baseline) peripheral blood with TCR repertoires in tumors resected at surgery following neoadjuvant immune checkpoint blockade. The primary trial endpoint was the major pathologic response (MPR) rate in the intention-to-treat population in each study arm. Matched pretherapy and resected tumor pairs were analyzed for seven patients: four treated with nivolumab and three with nivolumab plus ipilimumab.

Broad study findings and their caveats: No significant correlation was found between TCR clonality and pathologic tumor regression, and only one major-pathologic-response sample was available for the clonality analysis. Tumor T-cell richness and clonality rose from pretherapy to surgery in three of three dual-therapy tumors but in only two of four nivolumab-treated tumors. Compared with tumor-adjacent uninvolved lung, resected tumors had greater TCR richness and clonality, and increases showed up in more of the dual-therapy-treated tumors. Pretherapy blood TCR richness correlated positively with richness in tumors resected after neoadjuvant therapy (Spearman R of about 0.8). TCR sequencing was performed in a small number of samples.

The time point label on this specimen signifies: pretherapy, before neoadjuvant immune checkpoint inhibitors. The samples were obtained from NEOSTAR, a phase 2 randomized trial that tested neoadjuvant nivolumab or nivolumab plus ipilimumab, followed by surgery, in operable NSCLC. This sample comprised peripheral blood, obtained before neoadjuvant nivolumab, alone or with ipilimumab. The receptor was isolated from an adult with non-small cell lung cancer. Recombination joined TRBV14 with TRBJ2-5, with the D call perhaps TRBD1 or TRBD2, as 5 bases match in each case. The CDR3 is CASSQDGAGTQYF. The nucleotides are TGTGCCAGCAGCCAAGATGGGGCGGGGACCCAGTACTTC. With the portions outside the CDR3 filled from the reference TRBV14 and TRBJ2-5 genes, the complete variable region becomes EAGVTQFPSHSVIEKGQTVTLRCDPISGHDNLYWYRRVMGKEIKFLLHFVKESKQDESGMPNNRFLAERTGGTYSTLKVQPAELEDSGVYFCASSQDGAGTQYFGPGTRLLVL.